A selection of T cell receptor beta chains follows, all from one sample in a study of human T cells and chemical hapten exposure. TCRdb recomputed calls from the RACE reads with MiXCR, one row per CDR3 protein. This table has 50,000 to 65,000 distinct CDR3 sequences, about 11% appearing once. Here the sequenced sample was whole blood, taken in connection with sensitization to the hapten diphenylcyclopropenone (DPC). The source is a woman aged 40 to 49 with alopecia areata. Some clones in this sample may be carry-over from other donors' samples. CDR3s include the opening cysteine and the closing phenylalanine or tryptophan. Each record gives: V gene, D gene, J gene, CDR3 protein. The D gene is left open where the match is weak.

v_call: TRBV14; d_call: TRBD1; j_call: TRBJ2-1; cdr3_aa: CASSQGKDRVWYNEQFF
v_call: TRBV3-1; d_call: NA; j_call: TRBJ2-7; cdr3_aa: CASSQEWGEQYF
v_call: TRBV2; d_call: TRBD2; j_call: TRBJ2-3; cdr3_aa: CASSELAGGLGADTQYF
v_call: TRBV6-2/TRBV6-3; d_call: NA; j_call: TRBJ1-3; cdr3_aa: CASETVGNTIYF
v_call: TRBV19; d_call: TRBD1; j_call: TRBJ1-1; cdr3_aa: CASSVGGTTGRNTEAFF
v_call: TRBV6-2/TRBV6-3; d_call: NA; j_call: TRBJ2-7; cdr3_aa: CASTQRAEQYF
v_call: TRBV7-9; d_call: TRBD1; j_call: TRBJ1-6; cdr3_aa: CASRTGGSPLHF
v_call: TRBV5-5; d_call: TRBD1; j_call: TRBJ1-2; cdr3_aa: CASSPLADRRSLDYGYTF
v_call: TRBV20-1; d_call: NA; j_call: TRBJ2-1; cdr3_aa: CSAGRSGEQFF
v_call: TRBV7-9; d_call: NA; j_call: TRBJ2-7; cdr3_aa: CASTARVPYEQYF
v_call: TRBV6-5; d_call: NA; j_call: TRBJ2-1; cdr3_aa: CASTTSHNEQFF
v_call: TRBV4-1; d_call: TRBD1; j_call: TRBJ2-1; cdr3_aa: CASSQGETGYNEQFF
v_call: TRBV7-7; d_call: TRBD1; j_call: TRBJ2-7; cdr3_aa: CASSFPTGVPYEQYF
v_call: TRBV2; d_call: TRBD2; j_call: TRBJ2-1; cdr3_aa: CASRTSGSSYNEQFF
v_call: TRBV5-1; d_call: NA; j_call: TRBJ2-3; cdr3_aa: CASSLGGVTDTQYF
v_call: TRBV29-1; d_call: NA; j_call: TRBJ2-5; cdr3_aa: CSAVFEGIQETQYF
v_call: TRBV5-5; d_call: TRBD2; j_call: TRBJ2-1; cdr3_aa: CASSPAGGLTGYNEQFF
v_call: TRBV6-2/TRBV6-3; d_call: NA; j_call: TRBJ2-1; cdr3_aa: CASSSQGIEQFF
v_call: TRBV7-2; d_call: NA; j_call: TRBJ2-7; cdr3_aa: CASSLETQLGPYEQYF
v_call: TRBV6-6; d_call: TRBD1; j_call: TRBJ1-5; cdr3_aa: CASRGTAIPPQHF
v_call: TRBV7-2; d_call: TRBD2; j_call: TRBJ2-2; cdr3_aa: CASPLRNGGAGELFF
v_call: TRBV27; d_call: NA; j_call: TRBJ2-5; cdr3_aa: CASTPAGGSVETQYF
v_call: TRBV7-2; d_call: NA; j_call: TRBJ1-1; cdr3_aa: CASSFRQNTEAFF
v_call: TRBV9; d_call: TRBD1; j_call: TRBJ2-5; cdr3_aa: CASSAQTGGASETQYF
v_call: TRBV2; d_call: NA; j_call: TRBJ2-5; cdr3_aa: CASKGFFSVETQYF
v_call: TRBV6-1; d_call: NA; j_call: TRBJ1-5; cdr3_aa: CASSEVGGVEQPQHF
v_call: TRBV12-5; d_call: NA; j_call: TRBJ2-1; cdr3_aa: CAPRLYEQFF
v_call: TRBV11-1; d_call: TRBD1; j_call: TRBJ1-1; cdr3_aa: CASSANRGLNTEAFF
v_call: TRBV21-1; d_call: NA; j_call: TRBJ2-1; cdr3_aa: CASSSHRDFLSGEQFF
v_call: TRBV19; d_call: NA; j_call: TRBJ1-2; cdr3_aa: CASSSSTGSNYGYTF
v_call: TRBV29-1; d_call: NA; j_call: TRBJ1-1; cdr3_aa: CSVGLGTNTEAFF
v_call: TRBV13; d_call: TRBD1; j_call: TRBJ1-1; cdr3_aa: CASGQGSTEAFF
v_call: TRBV29-1; d_call: TRBD2; j_call: TRBJ2-7; cdr3_aa: CSVEVERERYEQYF
v_call: TRBV12-3/TRBV12-4; d_call: NA; j_call: TRBJ1-5; cdr3_aa: CASSFMQGWQPQHF
v_call: TRBV15; d_call: NA; j_call: TRBJ1-2; cdr3_aa: CATSRRGEDLGYTF
v_call: TRBV12-3/TRBV12-4; d_call: NA; j_call: TRBJ1-3; cdr3_aa: CASRIPGNTIYF